These 5 T cell receptor beta chains came from one sample sequenced in a study of cytomegalovirus exposure and HLA in healthy donors (dated by TCRdb to 2016 to 2017). The library was made by the immunoSEQ multiplex PCR assay. TCRdb obtained this table from immuneACCESS and retained in-frame rearrangements with V and J assigned. These tables miss some clones; where compared with another copy, unresolved V genes account for less than half of the shortfall, and the remainder is unexplained. This sample comprises 47,000 or so clones, roughly 92% of them detected only once. Of the sample, almost 1.5% falls within the top ten clones. Sample: PBMCs. These receptors were obtained from a man aged 18-30 years in good health and CMV-seronegative.

Points on this clone: This sample includes further DNA sequences coding for the same CDR3. The chain couples TRBV9 to TRBJ2-1; 12 nucleotides align to TRBD2. CDR1 and CDR2 (germline): SGDLS, YYNGEE. The length of the CDR3 is 15 residues. J was trimmed by 7 bases and V by 0 bases; bases with no gene match: 2. Here the CDR3 reads CASSVGTSGRNEQFF. For the CDR3, the DNA is TGTGCCAGCAGCGTAGGAACTAGCGGGAGGAATGAGCAGTTCTTC.

The V call is TRBV25-1, the J call TRBJ2-4, with a possible D match to TRBD2 (6 bases). The CDR3 spans 16 residues. Trimming took 1 base from V and 2 from J, leaving 12 bases between them. Germline values: CDR1 MGHDK, CDR2 SYGVNS. CDR3 in amino acids: CASSELGRESKNIQYF. For the CDR3, the DNA is TGTGCCAGCAGTGAATTGGGTCGGGAGTCCAAAAACATTCAGTACTTC. The full variable domain, in which reference TRBV25-1 and TRBJ2-4 provide the parts outside the CDR3, is EADIYQTPRYLVIGTGKKITLECSQTMGHDKMYWYQQDPGMELHLIHYSYGVNSTEKGDLSSESTVSRIRTEHFPLTLESARPSHTSQYLCASSELGRESKNIQYFGAGTRLSVL.

The chain links TRBV5-4 to TRBJ2-5; D perhaps matches TRBD2 (6 bases). Germline V CDR1 and CDR2: SGHNT, YYREEE (reference sequence). The V end lost 5 bases, the J end lost 5 bases, and 19 bases lay between the germline ends. The CDR3 extends over 15 amino acids. DNA for the CDR3: TGTGCCAGCAGGTCAAGCGGGTCGCCGCTGGAGACCCAGTACTTC. Amino acids: CASRSSGSPLETQYF.

The rearrangement uses TRBV10-2 and TRBJ2-1; tentatively, D is TRBD1 (7 bases). In germline, CDR1 is WSHSY, CDR2 SAAADI. CDR3 length equals 15 residues. V was shortened by 7 bases and J by 8 bases, with 21 bases between the two germline ends. The CDR3 DNA reads TGCGCCAGCACCACTCAACAGGGGACTTCGGATGAGCAGTTCTTC. It is translated as CASTTQQGTSDEQFF.

The table lists this clone with a count of one. V is TRBV14 and J is TRBJ2-1, with 9 bases identical to TRBD2. V was clipped by 7 bases and J by 4 bases; unmatched bases: 8. The CDR3 extends over 15 amino acids. Germline values: CDR1 SGHDN, CDR2 FVKESK. DNA for the CDR3: TGTGCCAGCACACAAACTAGCGGGCTGTACAATGAGCAGTTCTTC. Translating gives CASTQTSGLYNEQFF.